One TCR beta chain is described in this entry. Its specificity is unknown. This specimen comes from a study of shared clonotypes between healthy human individuals. Notes on the study in general: In contrast to clonotypes shared by all four donors, non-shared clonotypes had lower generation probabilities.

CD8 cells classed as naive were CD45RO-negative and positively selected for CCR7, excluding terminally differentiated effector memory CD45RA+ cells. At deep level, the assay was performed. Assay used: immunoSEQ multiplex PCR; TCRdb lists only in-frame clones, some missing. The data contain a few hundred thousand clones, 95% to 96% of them singletons. Looked up from germline, CDR1 is MDHEN and CDR2 is SYDVKM. V lost 5 bases and J 2 bases, leaving 15 bases between the germline ends. This CDR3 contains 15 residues. This sequence originates from a woman aged 25 to 39 in good health. The chain combines TRBV28 with TRBJ1-2; tentative D call: TRBD1 (5 bases). Sequencing was carried out using naive CD8+ T cells sorted from blood. CDR3 amino acids: CASSGQGNSNYGYTF. The CDR3 DNA sequence: TGTGCCAGCAGTGGACAAGGGAACTCAAACTATGGCTACACCTTC.